Each of the 16 T cell receptor beta chains below was sequenced from the same sample in a study of blood T cell repertoires in COVID-19. Profiled with immunoSEQ multiplex PCR; TCRdb holds only in-frame clones, not every one. Among approximately 350,000 clones listed, roughly 90% were seen once. Sequenced input: peripheral blood. The receptors originated from a man aged 35-49 years with acute or convalescent COVID-19.

V gene TRBV7-8 combines with J gene TRBJ1-5, with D possibly TRBD1 on 6 matching bases. The CDR3 sequence is 14 residues long. Trimming took off 5 bases at V and 2 bases at J, with 10 bases between the two ends. The V gene's germline CDR1 is SGHVS and CDR2 FQNEAQ. The CDR3 reads CASSHREGNQPQHF. The CDR3 DNA reads TGTGCCAGCAGCCACAGGGAAGGCAATCAGCCCCAGCATTTT.

V usage is TRBV6-5 and J usage is TRBJ1-3, with D possibly matching TRBD1 (5 bases). The germline CDR1 and CDR2 sequences are MNHEY and SVGAGI. Trimming removed 7 bases at V and 0 bases at J, with 10 bases between. The CDR3 sequence is 14 residues long. CDR3 region: CASKGPLSGNTIYF. The CDR3 bases are TGTGCCAGCAAGGGGCCCCTCTCTGGAAACACCATATATTTT.

V is TRBV9 and J is TRBJ2-1; D is possibly TRBD2 (5 bases). Germline CDR1 SGDLS, CDR2 YYNGEE. V lost 0 bases to trimming and J lost 9 bases, with 22 bases between them. The CDR3 covers 17 residues. CDR3 protein: CASSVEPSPEVGFEQFF. In nucleotides, the CDR3 is TGTGCCAGCAGCGTAGAGCCGAGCCCGGAGGTGGGTTTTGAGCAGTTCTTC. The complete variable domain, with remaining parts taken from reference TRBV9 and TRBJ2-1, reads DSGVTQTPKHLITATGQRVTLRCSPRSGDLSVYWYQQSLDQGLQFLIQYYNGEERAKGNILERFSAQQFPDLHSELNLSSLELGDSALYFCASSVEPSPEVGFEQFFGPGTRLTVL.

This chain links TRBV5-1 with TRBJ2-2, with TRBD1 matching 10 bases. In germline, CDR1 is SGHRS, CDR2 YFSETQ. V dropped 7 bases and J dropped 9; count of bases not matched to a gene: 12. This CDR3 has 15 residues. CDR3 bases: TGCGCCAGCGCCGAAGGACAGGGGGATCACCGGGAGCTGTTTTTT. This encodes CASAEGQGDHRELFF.

In nucleotides, the CDR3 is TGTGCCAGCAGCGCCCCCGGGACTAGCGGGACGGAGCAGTACTTC. It is translated as CASSAPGTSGTEQYF. This rearrangement joins TRBV5-4 to TRBJ2-7; 13 nucleotides align to TRBD2. Unmatched junction bases numbered 8, after V lost 4 bases and J lost 7 bases. The CDR3 has 15 residues. CDR1 is SGHNT, CDR2 YYREEE, per germline (reference sequence).

The chain uses TRBV4-1 and TRBJ2-1, with TRBD2 matching over 10 bases. The CDR3 is 15 residues long. Looked up from germline, CDR1 is MGHRA and CDR2 is YSYEKL. After removal of 0 bases from V and 4 bases from J, the junction contained 0 bases not matched to a gene. Here the CDR3 reads CASSQEAGGYNEQFF. CDR3 DNA sequence: TGCGCCAGCAGCCAAGAAGCGGGAGGGTACAATGAGCAGTTCTTC.

The chain carries TRBV2 and TRBJ1-5, with a possible D match to TRBD1 (5 bases). CDR3 size: 12 residues. The germline V and J ends were trimmed by 7 bases and 7 bases, with 11 bases remaining between them. Germline V gene lookup returns CDR1 SNHLY and CDR2 FYNNEI. CDR3 in amino acids: CASNVDSQPQHF. DNA for the CDR3: TGTGCCAGCAATGTCGACAGCCAGCCCCAGCATTTT.

The V call is TRBV5-4, the J call TRBJ1-2; maybe TRBD1 (6 bases). The CDR3 totals 14 residues. V dropped 4 bases and J dropped 0 bases, with 10 bases sitting between them. CDR1 and CDR2 from the germline V gene are SGHNT and YYREEE (reference sequence). The CDR3 coding sequence is TGTGCCAGCAGCGACAGGAGAACTAACTATGGCTACACCTTC. Residues: CASSDRRTNYGYTF.

The V and J genes are TRBV5-1 and TRBJ1-1, with D tentatively TRBD1 (5 bases). CDR3 length equals 16 residues. The germline gives CDR1 SGHRS, CDR2 YFSETQ. The germline V and J ends were trimmed by 2 bases and 1 base, with 15 bases remaining between them. The CDR3 here is CASSFGRVSSNTEAFF. The CDR3 DNA is TGCGCCAGCAGCTTTGGCAGGGTCTCCTCGAACACTGAAGCTTTCTTT.

The chain is built from TRBV6-1 and TRBJ1-6, with 10 bases identical to TRBD1. There are 14 residues in the CDR3. Trimming took 3 bases from V and 12 from J; bases not matched to a gene: 5. Germline CDR1 and CDR2: MNHNS and SASEGT. The CDR3 coding sequence is TGTGCCAGCAGTGAGCGGGACAGGGGAAGACCCCTCCACTTT. It yields the protein CASSERDRGRPLHF.

CDR3 in DNA: TGTGCCAGCAGACGACTAGCGGGAGGGACCCACGAGCAGTACTTC. It translates to CASRRLAGGTHEQYF. This sequence joins TRBV2 and TRBJ2-7; 14 bases match TRBD2. Germline V gene sequence: CDR1 SNHLY, CDR2 FYNNEI. Trimming removed 6 bases from V and 5 bases from J; junction bases left unmatched: 6. The CDR3 is 15 amino acids.

The chain has TRBV5-1 and TRBJ2-7; 8 nucleotides line up with TRBD2. Germline V gives CDR1 SGHRS, CDR2 YFSETQ. Germline trimming cut 6 bases from V and 3 bases from J; bases unmatched to any gene: 8. CDR3 length: 14 residues. CDR3 bases: TGCGCCAGCACCGATGCGGGGGGATTCTACGAGCAGTACTTC. Amino acids: CASTDAGGFYEQYF.

This clone was detected only a few times. Other DNA sequences in the sample encode the same CDR3. The J gene is TRBJ1-1, the V gene TRBV5-1, with D uncertain. CDR1 is SGHRS and CDR2 is YFSETQ in the germline V gene. The CDR3 totals 12 residues. V dropped 1 base and J dropped 2 bases, with 3 bases sitting between them. CDR3 protein: CASSLTNTEAFF. CDR3 bases: TGCGCCAGCAGCTTGACTAACACTGAAGCTTTCTTT.

The rearrangement joins TRBV30 to TRBJ1-3; a possible D gene is TRBD1 (5 bases). CDR3 size: 13 residues. V dropped 2 bases and J dropped 3 bases, with 8 bases sitting between them. Germline V gene data show CDR1 as GTSNPN and CDR2 as SVGIG (reference sequence). The CDR3 loop is CAWSPGHGNTIYF. CDR3 nucleotide sequence: TGTGCCTGGAGTCCCGGACATGGAAACACCATATATTTT.

This chain uses TRBV12-3 or TRBV12-4 with TRBJ1-2; possibly TRBD1 for D (6 bases). CDR3 length: 13 residues. Trimming stripped 4 bases from V and 3 bases from J, with 9 bases between. For the CDR3, the DNA is TGTGCCAGCAGTTGGACAGAGCACTATGGCTACACCTTC. Translating gives CASSWTEHYGYTF.

This clone was recorded once. V is TRBV2 and J is TRBJ2-1, with 9 bases identical to TRBD2. With V trimmed by 4 bases and J by 11 bases, 18 bases remained unmatched. This CDR3 contains 17 residues. CDR1 and CDR2 (germline): SNHLY, FYNNEI. Here the CDR3 reads CASSVGGLARTLLQQFF. Written as DNA, the CDR3 is TGTGCCAGCAGTGTGGGCGGACTAGCGCGAACCTTATTGCAGCAGTTCTTC.